Listed here is a single T cell receptor (beta chain). As originally analysed: Reference gene primers were amplified, and this amplification served to estimate nucleated cell counts. The protocol was immunoSEQ multiplex PCR, while the TCRdb copy is restricted to in-frame clones and leaves out a portion. The D gene and trimming were derived from the DNA, and the V and J assignments and clone size from that table. The sample consists of over 130,000 clones, over 80% of them appearing once. The sample comes from a study of blood T cell repertoires in COVID-19. Study in general: COVID-19 samples from acute and convalescent phases originated in the United States, Italy and Spain. Sources were T cells, B-cell-depleted T cells, or PBMCs; the material itself was cDNA or gDNA.

The sample taken for sequencing was peripheral blood. This sequence originates from a woman of 80 years or more with acute or convalescent COVID-19.

The CDR3 DNA reads as TGCGCCAGCAGCTATAATGGACAGTTGTATGGCTACACCTTC. Translation gives CASSYNGQLYGYTF. The V call is TRBV5-1, the J call TRBJ1-2; perhaps TRBD1 as D (6 bases). V was trimmed by 3 bases and J by 5 bases, leaving 14 bases between them. From germline, CDR1 is SGHRS and CDR2 YFSETQ. CDR3 size: 14 residues.